Listed below are T cell receptor beta chains from one sample, sequenced in a study of T-cell memory formation after mild COVID-19. A single record per CDR3 protein comes from TCRdb applying MiXCR to the 5' RACE reads. Of under 300,000 distinct CDR3 sequences detected, around 8% appear once; the ten largest clones hold 20% to 25%. The sample was PBMCs or a T cell subset sorted from them (not recorded which). All receptors come from a man younger than 35 who had mild COVID-19 (a few samples of this study predate the infection). Cell type and time point are not known. Each CDR3 is given with its conserved first and last residue. The D gene is left open where the match is weak. The size entry is marked missing in some rows and otherwise reads once, few, many or a size class.

v_gene,abundance,d_gene,j_gene,CDR3aa,CDR3nt
TRBV18,few,-,TRBJ2-2,CASSPPENTGELFF,TGTGCCAGCTCACCACCAGAAAACACCGGGGAGCTGTTTTTT
TRBV7-2,-,-,TRBJ2-7,CASSPQPTSSEQYF,TGTGCCAGCAGCCCACAGCCGACTAGTAGCGAGCAGTACTTC
TRBV6-5,-,-,TRBJ1-4,CASRKYGGYDGKLFF,TGTGCCAGCAGGAAATACGGGGGCTATGATGGAAAACTGTTTTTT
TRBV5-1,few,-,TRBJ2-1,CASRLGGGVGFDEQFF,TGCGCCAGCCGGCTAGGAGGAGGGGTAGGATTCGATGAGCAGTTCTTC
TRBV5-1,many,TRBD2,TRBJ2-7,CASSSGGLNEQYF,TGCGCCAGCAGCTCGGGGGGGCTGAACGAGCAGTACTTC
TRBV10-3,many,-,TRBJ1-5,CAINGGNQPQHF,TGTGCCATCAATGGGGGCAATCAGCCCCAGCATTTT
TRBV7-3,-,-,TRBJ1-2,CASSLDGSNYGYTF,TGTGCCAGCAGCTTAGACGGAAGTAACTATGGCTACACCTTC
TRBV7-9,-,TRBD1,TRBJ2-5,CASSPWTGGMETQYF,TGTGCCAGCAGCCCATGGACAGGGGGCATGGAGACCCAGTACTTC
TRBV20-1,many,-,TRBJ1-5,CSARDRVRSNQPQHF,TGCAGTGCTAGAGACAGGGTGCGGAGCAATCAGCCCCAGCATTTT
TRBV29-1,-,TRBD2,TRBJ2-3,CSVVGLAGADTQYF,TGCAGCGTTGTCGGCTTAGCGGGGGCAGATACGCAGTATTTT
TRBV4-1,few,-,TRBJ2-3,CASSQERAPNTDTQYF,TGCGCCAGCAGCCAAGAGCGGGCACCTAACACAGATACGCAGTATTTT
TRBV10-3,few,-,TRBJ1-2,CAISDARGSYGYTF,TGTGCCATCAGTGATGCCAGGGGCAGCTATGGCTACACCTTC
TRBV7-2,-,-,TRBJ2-1,CASSSLGGIYNEQFF,TGTGCCAGCAGCTCCCTAGGTGGGATATACAATGAGCAGTTCTTC
TRBV29-1,many,-,TRBJ2-3,CSVVSHEKDAQYF,TGCAGCGTTGTATCACATGAGAAAGATGCGCAGTATTTT
TRBV7-3,-,TRBD2,TRBJ2-3,CASSPGASGASDTQYF,TGTGCCAGCAGCCCTGGGGCTAGCGGGGCCTCAGATACGCAGTATTTT
TRBV5-4,-,-,TRBJ2-5,CASSSPGALQETQYF,TGTGCCAGCAGCTCACCGGGGGCCCTCCAAGAGACCCAGTACTTC
TRBV7-9,-,-,TRBJ1-3,CASVPGVVRSGNTIYF,TGTGCCAGCGTCCCCGGGGTGGTCCGCTCTGGAAACACCATATATTTT
TRBV6-6,few,-,TRBJ1-4,CASSSSGSLVEKLFF,TGTGCCAGCAGTTCGTCCGGGAGTTTGGTCGAAAAACTGTTTTTT
TRBV7-2,many,-,TRBJ2-7,CASSLVRSSYEQYF,TGTGCCAGCAGCTTAGTAAGGAGCTCCTACGAGCAGTACTTC
TRBV5-1,few,-,TRBJ2-5,CASSVSGYQETQYF,TGCGCCAGCAGCGTCTCCGGGTACCAAGAGACCCAGTACTTC
TRBV12-3/TRBV12-4,-,-,TRBJ1-2,CASSLIQGGYGYTF,TGTGCCAGCAGTCTCATTCAGGGAGGCTATGGCTACACCTTC
TRBV10-3,-,TRBD2,TRBJ2-3,CAISGERGPRDTQYF,TGTGCCATCAGTGGAGAGCGGGGGCCCCGTGATACGCAGTATTTT
TRBV11-2,many,-,TRBJ2-7,CASSPFRAAWEQYF,TGTGCCAGCAGCCCGTTCAGGGCCGCGTGGGAGCAGTACTTC